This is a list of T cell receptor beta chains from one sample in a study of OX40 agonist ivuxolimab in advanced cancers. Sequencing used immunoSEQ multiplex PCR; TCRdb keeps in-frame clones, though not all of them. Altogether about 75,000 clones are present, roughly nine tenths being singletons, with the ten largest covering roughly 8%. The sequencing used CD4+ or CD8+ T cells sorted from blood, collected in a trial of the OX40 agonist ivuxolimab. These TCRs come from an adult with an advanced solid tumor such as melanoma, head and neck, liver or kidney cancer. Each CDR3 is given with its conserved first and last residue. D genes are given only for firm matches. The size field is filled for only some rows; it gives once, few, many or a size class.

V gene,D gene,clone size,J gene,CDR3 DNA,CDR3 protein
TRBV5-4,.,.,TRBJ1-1,TGTGCCAGCAGCTCAGACCCGAACACTGAAGCTTTCTTT,CASSSDPNTEAFF
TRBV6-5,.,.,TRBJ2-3,TGTGCCAGCAGACCCGGACAGACAGATACGCAGTATTTT,CASRPGQTDTQYF
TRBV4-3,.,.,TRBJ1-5,TGCGCCAGCAGCCAGGCGCCCGGTCCGGACAGAAGAAATCAGCCCCAGCATTTT,CASSQAPGPDRRNQPQHF
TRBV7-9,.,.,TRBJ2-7,TGTGCCAGCAGCTTAGTTTCTAGGGGGGGCGAGCAGTACTTC,CASSLVSRGGEQYF
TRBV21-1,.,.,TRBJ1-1,TGTGCCAGCAGCACCTCCAGGGAGATGAACACTGAAGCTTTCTTT,CASSTSREMNTEAFF
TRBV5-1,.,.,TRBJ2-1,TGCGCCAGCAGCTTCTCCGGGACTGGAGCTTACAATGAGCAGTTCTTC,CASSFSGTGAYNEQFF
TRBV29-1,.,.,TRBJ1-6,TGCAGCGTGGCGGAAGGTAATTCACCCCTCCACTTT,CSVAEGNSPLHF
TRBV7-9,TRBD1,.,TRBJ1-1,TGTGCCACCCTTGGGGGGAAAGACAGGGGGCGCCTCATAGCTTTCTTT,CATLGGKDRGRLIAFF
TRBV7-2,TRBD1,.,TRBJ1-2,TGTGCCAGCAGCTTCCTGGGACAGGGACAGGGGGACTTCGGCTACACCTTC,CASSFLGQGQGDFGYTF
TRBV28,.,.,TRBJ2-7,TGTGCCAGCAGTTTATTGGGGGAGTTTTCCTACGAGCAGTACTTC,CASSLLGEFSYEQYF
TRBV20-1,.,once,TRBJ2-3,TGCAGTGCCGGGACGACAGATACGCAGTATTTT,CSAGTTDTQYF
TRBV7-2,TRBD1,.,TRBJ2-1,TGTGCCAGCAGCACCGGACAGGGGGCGTCGTTCTTC,CASSTGQGASFF
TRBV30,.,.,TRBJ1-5,TGTGCCTGGGGGAGTGGCCCCAGCAATCAGCCCCAGCATTTT,CAWGSGPSNQPQHF
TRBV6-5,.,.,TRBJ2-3,TGTGCCAGCCGGAGGGACGGGAGCACAGATACGCAGTATTTT,CASRRDGSTDTQYF
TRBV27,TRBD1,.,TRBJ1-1,TGTGCCAGCAGTTTATCGGTTGGGGGACAGGGTAGTTGGAACACTGAAGCTTTCTTT,CASSLSVGGQGSWNTEAFF
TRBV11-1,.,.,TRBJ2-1,TGTGCCAGCAGCTTATCCGATAGCTCCTACAATGAGCAGTTCTTC,CASSLSDSSYNEQFF
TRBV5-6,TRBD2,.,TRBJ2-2,TGTGCCAGCAGCCCGGGACTAGCGGCGAGCACCGGGGAGCTGTTTTTT,CASSPGLAASTGELFF
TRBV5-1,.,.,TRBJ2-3,TGCGCCAGCAGCTTGCGACAGAACGATTTGTATTTT,CASSLRQNDLYF
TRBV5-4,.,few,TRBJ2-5,TGTGCCAGCAGCTTGGTAGGGCAGGGTGGGAGAGAGACCCAGTACTTC,CASSLVGQGGRETQYF
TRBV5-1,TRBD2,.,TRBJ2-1,TGCGCCAGCAGCTCCCGTCCTAGCGGGGCGTACAATGAGCAGTTCTTC,CASSSRPSGAYNEQFF
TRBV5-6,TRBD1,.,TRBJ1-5,TGTGCCAGCAGCTCCCGACAGGGAGGTAGTGGGCCCCAGCATTTT,CASSSRQGGSGPQHF
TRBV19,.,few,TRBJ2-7,TGTGCCAGTCAGAAGACCGTGAGCTCCTACGAGCAGTACTTC,CASQKTVSSYEQYF
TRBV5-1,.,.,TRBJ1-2,TGCGCCAGCAGCGCCAGGGGAGAATACACCTTC,CASSARGEYTF
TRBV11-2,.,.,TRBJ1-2,TGTGCCAGCAGCTTAGGCCCTTCCGGGGGGGCGAACTATGGCTACACCTTC,CASSLGPSGGANYGYTF
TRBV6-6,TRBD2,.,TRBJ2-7,TGTGCCAGCCGTCGGGACTACGCCTTTGACGAGCAGTACTTC,CASRRDYAFDEQYF
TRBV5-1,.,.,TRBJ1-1,TGCGCCAGCAGCTTTGGAGGGTTAGACACTGAAGCTTTCTTT,CASSFGGLDTEAFF
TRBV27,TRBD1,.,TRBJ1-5,TGTGCGTCAGGACAGGTATATCAGCCCCAGCATTTT,CASGQVYQPQHF
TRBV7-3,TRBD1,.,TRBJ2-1,TGTGCCAGCAGCTTAGCGGCAGGGGGACCGCGAAGAGGCGATGAGCAGTTCTTC,CASSLAAGGPRRGDEQFF
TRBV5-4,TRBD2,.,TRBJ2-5,TGTGCCAGCAGCCCTGGACTAGCGGGAGGGGAAGAGACCCAGTACTTC,CASSPGLAGGEETQYF
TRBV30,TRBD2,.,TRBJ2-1,TGTGCCTGGAGCGGGGCACCCGGGACTAGCGGGGAAAGGAACTACAATGAGCAGTTCTTC,CAWSGAPGTSGERNYNEQFF
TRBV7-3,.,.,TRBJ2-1,TGTGCCAGCAGCTTAGGAGGGAACTACAATGAGCAGTTCTTC,CASSLGGNYNEQFF
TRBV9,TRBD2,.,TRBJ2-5,TGTGCCAGCAGCGTAGGGGCTAGCGGAGGTCGGGTGGAGACCCAGTACTTC,CASSVGASGGRVETQYF
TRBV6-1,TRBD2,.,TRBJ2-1,TGTGCCAGCAGCAGGGGACTAGCGGTTTACAATGAGCAGTTCTTC,CASSRGLAVYNEQFF
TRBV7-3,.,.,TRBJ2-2,TGTGCCAGCAGCTTAGTAAGGGCGAACACCGGGGAGCTGTTTTTT,CASSLVRANTGELFF
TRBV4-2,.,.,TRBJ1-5,TGTGCCAGCAGCCAAGAACCGTCAGGGGGCAATCAGCCCCAGCATTTT,CASSQEPSGGNQPQHF
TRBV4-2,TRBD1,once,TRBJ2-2,TGTGCCAGCAGCCCCCTTGACAGGGACACCGGGGAGCTGTTTTTT,CASSPLDRDTGELFF
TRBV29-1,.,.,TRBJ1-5,TGCAGCGTATCCACAGGGACGGGAGGGTATAGCAATCAGCCCCAGCATTTT,CSVSTGTGGYSNQPQHF
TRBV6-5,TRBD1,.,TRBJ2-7,TGTGCCAGCAACCTTGGGACAGTCAGAGCCTACGAGCAGTACTTC,CASNLGTVRAYEQYF
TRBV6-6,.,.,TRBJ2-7,TGTGCCAGCACCGACGGGACACTTTCCTACGAGCAGTACTTC,CASTDGTLSYEQYF
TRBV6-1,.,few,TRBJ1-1,TGTGCCAGCAGTGACAGGGGTTGGGGGAACACTGAAGCTTTCTTT,CASSDRGWGNTEAFF
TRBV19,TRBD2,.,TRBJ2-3,TGTGCCAGTAGACCGGGACTAGCGGGAGGGCCAGGAGATACGCAGTATTTT,CASRPGLAGGPGDTQYF
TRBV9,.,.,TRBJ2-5,TGTGCCAGCAGCGTAGCAATGAGGGAGACCCAGTACTTC,CASSVAMRETQYF